This T cell receptor beta chain was sequenced in a study of identical twins. Study findings and constraints: Memory repertoires lacked the insertion deficit that abundant cord blood beta clonotypes showed. Invariant cells of the MAIT and iNKT types might have partly distorted the zero-insertion analyses.

All donors comprised healthy Caucasians. Unique molecular identifiers were present on the cDNA, which also gained a universal primer site by template switching. TCRdb fed the 5' RACE reads into MiXCR, producing one record per CDR3 protein. The data contain 500,000 to 650,000 distinct CDR3 sequences, about a fifth of them singletons. The V end lost 1 base, the J end lost 7 bases, and 20 bases lay between the germline ends. The length of the CDR3 is 16 residues. CDR1 is SGHKS and CDR2 is YYEKEE in the germline V gene (reference sequence). Comment on this clonotype: The antigen is unknown.

These data were also filed under a second study, of yellow fever vaccine responses in identical twins.

The sequence was collected from a woman younger than 30 in good health. The V and J genes are TRBV5-5 and TRBJ1-1; D is possibly TRBD1 (5 bases). The specimen was CD4+ T cells sorted from blood. The CDR3 reads CASSLLQGPGPFEAFF. In nucleotides, the CDR3 is TGTGCCAGCAGCTTGCTGCAGGGTCCAGGACCCTTTGAAGCTTTCTTT.